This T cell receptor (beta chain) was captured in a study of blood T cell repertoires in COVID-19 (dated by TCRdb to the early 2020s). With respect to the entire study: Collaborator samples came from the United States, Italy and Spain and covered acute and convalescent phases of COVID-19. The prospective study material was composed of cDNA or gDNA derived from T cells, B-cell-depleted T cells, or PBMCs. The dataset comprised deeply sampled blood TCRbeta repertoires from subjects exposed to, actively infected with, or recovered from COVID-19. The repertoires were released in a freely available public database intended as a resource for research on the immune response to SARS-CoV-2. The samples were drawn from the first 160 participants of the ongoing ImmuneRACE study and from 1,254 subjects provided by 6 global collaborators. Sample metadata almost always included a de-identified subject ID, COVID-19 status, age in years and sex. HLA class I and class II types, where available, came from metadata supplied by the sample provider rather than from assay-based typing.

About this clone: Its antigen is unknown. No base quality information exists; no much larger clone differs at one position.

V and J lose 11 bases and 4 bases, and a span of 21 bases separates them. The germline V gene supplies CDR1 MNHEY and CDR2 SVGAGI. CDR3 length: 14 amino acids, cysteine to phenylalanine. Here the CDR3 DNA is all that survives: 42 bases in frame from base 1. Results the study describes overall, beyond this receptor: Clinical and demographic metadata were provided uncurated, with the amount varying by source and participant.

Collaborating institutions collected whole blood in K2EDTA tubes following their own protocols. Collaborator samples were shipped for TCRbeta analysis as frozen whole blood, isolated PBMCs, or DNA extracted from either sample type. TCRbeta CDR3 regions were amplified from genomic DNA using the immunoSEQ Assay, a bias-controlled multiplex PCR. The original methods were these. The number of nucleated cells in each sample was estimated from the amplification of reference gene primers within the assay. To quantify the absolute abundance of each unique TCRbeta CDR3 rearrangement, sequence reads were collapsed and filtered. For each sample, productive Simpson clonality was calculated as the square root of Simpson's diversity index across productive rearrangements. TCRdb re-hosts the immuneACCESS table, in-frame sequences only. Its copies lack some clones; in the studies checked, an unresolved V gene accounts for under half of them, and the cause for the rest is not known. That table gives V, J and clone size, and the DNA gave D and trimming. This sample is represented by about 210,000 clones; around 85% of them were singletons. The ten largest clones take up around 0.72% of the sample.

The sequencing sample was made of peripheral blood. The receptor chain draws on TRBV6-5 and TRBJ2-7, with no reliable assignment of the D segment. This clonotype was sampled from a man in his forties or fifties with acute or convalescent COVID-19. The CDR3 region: CASRGVKPPYEQYF. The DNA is TGTGCCTCCCGAGGCGTGAAGCCCCCGTACGAGCAGTACTTC.